Sequencing of this TCR beta chain was carried out in a study of T cells in Graves' hyperthyroidism and ophthalmopathy. From RNA transcripts, TCR beta CDR3 regions were amplified. The HTBI primer set served for first-round RT-PCR of the TCR CDR3. Each CDR3 protein gets one entry after TCRdb re-called the multiplex PCR reads with MiXCR. The sample has over 450,000 distinct CDR3 sequences; 17% are singletons. A few counts support this clonotype. Uncontrolled infection, other autoimmune disease, pregnancy or lactation barred patients from enrollment. Diagnosing involved the use of clinical symptoms, serum thyroxine and TRAb, thyroid ultrasound and orbital computed tomography. The PBMCs were taken from around 10 ml of fresh peripheral blood. CDR3 length: 14 residues. Trimming stripped 3 bases from V and 6 bases from J, with 14 bases between. In germline, CDR1 is MNHNS, CDR2 SASEGT.

Specimen: blood. The chain recombines TRBV6-1 with TRBJ1-2; maybe TRBD1 (5 bases). The receptor comes from a woman between 18 and 29 years old with Graves' ophthalmopathy. The CDR3 reads CASSDREGADGYTF. Here the CDR3 DNA reads TGTGCCAGCAGTGATAGGGAAGGGGCCGATGGCTACACCTTC.